This TCR beta chain was identified in a study of T cell repertoires in cytomegalovirus infection. General study points: Summed frequency of shared TCR beta families picked out CMV carriers who also had the relevant HLA.

MiXCR, run by TCRdb on the reads, gives a single entry per CDR3 protein. The table shows hundreds of thousands of distinct CDR3 sequences, with roughly 30% occurring only once. CDR3 length equals 15 residues. Per germline, CDR1 MGHRA and CDR2 YSYEKL. Trimming took 0 bases from V and 8 from J; bases not matched to a gene: 4. About this clonotype itself: Antigen: not known.

The sequence came from a human donor in good health (CMV status not recorded). Some clones in this sample may be carry-over from other donors' samples. V is TRBV4-1 and J is TRBJ1-4; 9 bases are shared with TRBD1. The material sequenced was cultured CD8+ T cells from PBMCs, taken from culture after CMV antigen stimulation. For the CDR3, the DNA is TGCGCCAGCAGCCAAGAACAGGGGGCGAGCGAAAAACTGTTTTTT. Translating it yields CASSQEQGASEKLFF.